The 23 T cell receptor beta chains below all came from one sample that was sequenced in a study of shared clonotypes between healthy human individuals. Here immunoSEQ multiplex PCR was the method, and the copy in TCRdb shows in-frame clones only, minus some. The table lists about 500,000 clones, 75% to 80% of them singletons, with approximately 12% in the top ten. Sequencing used PBMCs. These receptors all stem from a woman between 40 and 55 years old in good health. Some clones in this sample may be carry-over from other donors' samples.

The chain is built from TRBV5-1 and TRBJ1-4, with TRBD1 matching over 12 bases. This CDR3 region has 15 residues. V lost 4 bases, J lost 8 bases, and 6 bases stayed unmatched. CDR1 and CDR2 (germline): SGHRS, YFSETQ. CDR3 DNA sequence: TGCGCCAGCAGCGGCGGGACAGGGGGCTTCGAAAAACTGTTTTTT. This translates into CASSGGTGGFEKLFF.

The V gene is TRBV19, the J gene TRBJ1-5, with 12 positions matching TRBD1. Germline V gene data show CDR1 as LNHDA and CDR2 as SQIVND (reference sequence). The CDR3 length is 14 residues. The ends lost 6 bases at V and 7 bases at J; junction bases unmatched: 4. DNA for the CDR3: TGTGCCAGTAGCGGGACAGGGGGCTGGCAGCCCCAGCATTTT. The encoded protein is CASSGTGGWQPQHF.

The V call is TRBV2, the J call TRBJ2-3, with 7 bases lining up with TRBD2. V was pared by 4 bases and J by 6 bases, with 10 bases of the junction left unmatched. CDR1 and CDR2 from the germline V gene are SNHLY and FYNNEI. The CDR3 is made up of 15 amino acids. For the CDR3, the DNA is TGTGCCAGCAGTGCCCGGTTAGCGGGCGGGGATACGCAGTATTTT. Translation: CASSARLAGGDTQYF.

This clone was recorded once. The genes are TRBV30 and TRBJ1-3; TRBD1 is a possible D gene (5 bases). The CDR3 is made up of 19 amino acids. Germline V gene sequence: CDR1 GTSNPN, CDR2 SVGIG (reference sequence). The V end lost 2 bases, the J end lost 0 bases, and 23 bases lay between the germline ends. In nucleotides, the CDR3 is TGTGCCTGGAGTCGGGGGGGTTTTTGGACCCTTGGCTCTGGAAACACCATATATTTT. Encoded protein: CAWSRGGFWTLGSGNTIYF.

The CDR3 DNA reads TGTGCCAGGGGGATACCCTACGAGCAGTACTTC. Protein product: CARGIPYEQYF. The chain uses TRBV19 and TRBJ2-7; D is undetermined. V was clipped by 9 bases and J by 2 bases, with 8 bases between them. Germline lookup yields CDR1 LNHDA and CDR2 SQIVND (reference sequence). This CDR3 comprises 11 residues.

This clone was observed a single time. V gene TRBV10-3 combines with J gene TRBJ1-5; D gene unclear. V lost 10 bases and J 5 bases, leaving 15 bases between the germline ends. CDR1 and CDR2 (germline): ENHRY, SYGVKD. The CDR3 length is 13 residues. The chain's CDR3 is CATSNRGDQPQHF. The CDR3 coding sequence is TGTGCCACCAGCAATCGCGGTGATCAGCCCCAGCATTTT.

The chain joins TRBV5-6 to TRBJ2-3; D possibly corresponds to TRBD1 (5 bases). Germline V gives CDR1 SGHDT, CDR2 YYEEEE. This CDR3 spans 17 amino acids. The V end lost 2 bases, the J end lost 0 bases, and 16 bases lay between the germline ends. CDR3 in amino acids: CASSFSRGPYSTDTQYF. DNA for the CDR3: TGTGCCAGCAGCTTCTCAAGGGGCCCTTATAGCACAGATACGCAGTATTTT.

On this clone: A junction end diverges from the germline sequence, so it may reflect a read error. The sample carries other DNA sequences with the same CDR3. The V call is TRBV27, the J call TRBJ1-2; D is undetermined. Germline CDR1 MNHEY, CDR2 SMNVEV (reference sequence). The CDR3 is 13 amino acids. The CDR3 loop is CASSFSPDYGYTF. CDR3 sequence (DNA): TGTGCCAGCAGTTTTTCCCCCGACTACGGCTACACCTTC.

The rearrangement uses TRBV27 and TRBJ2-1; D uncertain. Between the trimmed V and J ends, which lost 4 bases and 4 bases, there was a span of 14 bases. Germline lookup yields CDR1 MNHEY and CDR2 SMNVEV (reference sequence). This CDR3 comprises 15 residues. Written as DNA, the CDR3 is TGTGCCAGCAGTTCCCTCAACTGGACGTACAATGAGCAGTTCTTC. It is translated as CASSSLNWTYNEQFF.

V is TRBV5-1 and J is TRBJ2-2; perhaps D is TRBD1 or TRBD2 (5 bases each). Trimming left V 3 bases short and J 3 bases short, with 9 bases between. This CDR3 comprises 14 residues. Germline V gives CDR1 SGHRS, CDR2 YFSETQ. Here the CDR3 reads CASSWGTYTGELFF. In DNA, the CDR3 is TGCGCCAGCAGCTGGGGGACCTACACCGGGGAGCTGTTTTTT.

In this sample, this clone turned up once. The CDR3 sequence: CASTQGGGLYEQYF. The CDR3 nucleotides read TGTGCCAGCACCCAAGGCGGGGGGCTCTACGAGCAGTACTTC. The rearrangement uses TRBV11-2 and TRBJ2-7; TRBD2 matches 8 bases. V dropped 7 bases and J dropped 3; count of bases not matched to a gene: 8. This CDR3 has 14 residues. Germline-derived CDR1 and CDR2 are SGHAT and FQNNGV.

The CDR3 sequence: CASSVQGSTYNEQFF. In nucleotides, the CDR3 is TGTGCCAGCAGCGTGCAAGGGAGCACCTACAATGAGCAGTTCTTC. This chain links TRBV9 with TRBJ2-1, with D perhaps matching TRBD2 (5 bases). This CDR3 has 15 amino acids. Looked up from germline, CDR1 is SGDLS and CDR2 is YYNGEE. The V end was cut by 2 bases, the J end by 2 bases, with 11 bases between.

The CDR3: CATSRDLRGGWNQPQHF. The CDR3 DNA follows: TGTGCCACCAGCAGAGATCTGAGGGGCGGGTGGAATCAGCCCCAGCATTTT. The chain is built from TRBV15 and TRBJ1-5, with D maybe TRBD1 (5 bases). The CDR3 contains 17 residues. Germline V CDR1 and CDR2: LNHNV, YYDKDF (reference sequence). V lost 0 bases to trimming and J lost 4 bases, with 16 bases between them.

In the case of this clone: With only one base between it and a far larger clone, this is likely a read error. The rearrangement uses TRBV30 and TRBJ1-1; D is unresolved. In germline, CDR1 is GTSNPN, CDR2 SVGIG (reference sequence). The CDR3 has 13 amino acids. CDR3 protein: CARSVQVNTEAFF. The CDR3 nucleotides are TGTGCCCGGAGTGTACAAGTGAACACTGAAGCTTTCTTT.

This sequence joins TRBV28 and TRBJ2-2, with D possibly TRBD2 on 6 matching bases. The CDR3 extends over 14 amino acids. Trimming stripped 8 bases from V and 3 bases from J, with 13 bases between. Germline V gene lookup returns CDR1 MDHEN and CDR2 SYDVKM. CDR3 bases: TGTGCCAGCCAAGGAGGGGTTTACACCGGGGAGCTGTTTTTT. It codes for CASQGGVYTGELFF. Looking up the rest from reference TRBV28 and TRBJ2-2 gives the full variable domain: DVKVTQSSRYLVKRTGEKVFLECVQDMDHENMFWYRQDPGLGLRLIYFSYDVKMKEKGDIPEGYSVSREKKERFSLILESASTNQTSMYLCASQGGVYTGELFFGEGSRLTVL.

Only a few counts were recorded for this clone. This chain uses TRBV19 with TRBJ1-5; the match to TRBD1 covers 7 bases. The CDR3 is 15 residues long. Per germline, CDR1 LNHDA and CDR2 SQIVND (reference sequence). The V gene end was trimmed by 10 bases and the J gene end by 2 bases; junction bases not matched to a gene: 11. The CDR3 nucleotides read TGTGCCACCCCAGGAGAAGGGGGCCGCAATCAGCCCCAGCATTTT. Its protein product is CATPGEGGRNQPQHF. Full variable domain (rest looked up from reference TRBV19 and TRBJ1-5): DGGITQSPKYLFRKEGQNVTLSCEQNLNHDAMYWYRQDPGQGLRLIYYSQIVNDFQKGDIAEGYSVSREKKESFPLTVTSAQKNPTAFYLCATPGEGGRNQPQHFGDGTRLSIL.

The chain carries TRBV18 and TRBJ2-1; TRBD2 agrees at 7 bases. V was clipped by 3 bases and J by 8 bases; unmatched bases: 1. Per the germline V gene, CDR1 is KGHSH and CDR2 is LQKENI. This CDR3 comprises 12 residues. Here the CDR3 reads CASSPGRDEQFF. The CDR3 bases are TGTGCCAGCTCACCGGGGAGGGATGAGCAGTTCTTC.

This chain connects TRBV11-2 to TRBJ2-5; D unclear. This CDR3 contains 13 residues. Germline V gene data show CDR1 as SGHAT and CDR2 as FQNNGV. The ends were cut back, 1 base at V and 1 base at J, with 4 bases in the middle. CDR3 sequence: CASSLASQETQYF. The CDR3 nucleotides are TGTGCCAGCAGCTTAGCGTCCCAAGAGACCCAGTACTTC.

Note on this clone: A clone one base away is much larger, so this may be a read error. The genes are TRBV28 and TRBJ2-1, with 12 bases matching TRBD2. Germline trimming cut 6 bases from V and 11 bases from J; bases unmatched to any gene: 17. The CDR3 has 17 amino acids. Germline CDR1 is MDHEN and CDR2 is SYDVKM. The chain's CDR3 is CASSPRRLAGVGAKQFF. The CDR3 DNA is TGTGCCAGCAGCCCTCGTCGACTAGCGGGAGTGGGAGCTAAGCAGTTCTTC.

The chain combines TRBV5-5 with TRBJ2-5; D perhaps matches TRBD2 (5 bases). Matching the DNA end better, TRBJ2-7 makes the J call doubtful. CDR1 and CDR2 from the germline V gene are SGHKS and YYEKEE (reference sequence). This CDR3 has 15 residues. The CDR3 DNA reads TGTGCCAGCAGCTTGGCCCTTCAACTAGGCTACGAGCAGTACTTC. The encoded protein is CASSLALQLGYEQYF.

The V and J genes are TRBV2 and TRBJ2-7; the D is unclear. The CDR3 is made up of 13 amino acids. Trimming took 6 bases from V and 2 from J, leaving 11 bases between them. Looked up from germline, CDR1 is SNHLY and CDR2 is FYNNEI. The CDR3 is CASRSIGTYEQYF. CDR3 nucleotide sequence: TGTGCCAGCAGGTCTATAGGAACCTACGAGCAGTACTTC.

The CDR3 reads CASSLMEGNEQFF. The DNA for the CDR3 is TGTGCCAGCAGTCTCATGGAAGGCAATGAGCAGTTCTTC. This chain uses TRBV7-9 with TRBJ2-1; no definite D call. The CDR3 is 13 amino acids. Germline CDR1 SEHNR, CDR2 FQNEAQ (reference sequence). V dropped 6 bases and J dropped 6 bases, with 12 bases sitting between them.

The sample holds a few counts of this clone. The J gene is TRBJ1-2, the V gene TRBV6-1; no clear D. Germline CDR1 reads MNHNS; CDR2 reads SASEGT. This CDR3 is 15 amino acids long. Trimming stripped 1 base from V and 5 bases from J, with 14 bases between. CDR3 DNA: TGTGCCAGCAGTGAAGGGGGTAGTGCGGTTTATGGCTACACCTTC. Translating gives CASSEGGSAVYGYTF.